This section outlines one TCR beta chain sequence together with its context. The antigen is unknown. Second doses that came at about 4 or about 12 weeks were put together. The repertoire was sequenced with immunoSEQ multiplex PCR; TCRdb's copy has only in-frame clones and lacks some. The table records 110,000 to 150,000 clones, just over 90% of them present only once. This entry comes from a study of T cell responses to AZD1222 COVID-19 vaccine. This CDR3 comprises 14 residues. V lost 0 bases to trimming and J lost 2 bases, with 6 bases between them. Germline CDR1 is SGHRS and CDR2 is YFSETQ. General study points: Repertoires were obtained solely post-peak T cell response. There were mostly white British donors and more females than males, and clonal diversity was possibly underestimated. At baseline, seropositivity was found in only six AZD1222 recipients.

Sequences were derived from peripheral blood, sampled 28 days after the second AZD1222 dose. The sequence was obtained from an adult who received the AZD1222 COVID-19 vaccine. This chain uses TRBV5-1 with TRBJ1-3; no definite D call. CDR3 residues: CASSLAGTGNTIYF. For the CDR3, the DNA is TGCGCCAGCAGCTTGGCCGGCACTGGAAACACCATATATTTT.